Listed below are T cell receptor beta chains from one sample, sequenced in a study of cytomegalovirus exposure and HLA in healthy donors. Profiling relied on immunoSEQ multiplex PCR, and the TCRdb table lists in-frame clones only, not all of them. The data contain approximately 110,000 clones, about 79% of them singletons. The sample was PBMCs. These receptors came from a man aged 45-65 years in good health and CMV-seronegative. The CDR3 runs from the conserved cysteine through the conserved F or W. The order of the fields is clone size, J gene, V gene, CDR3 length, D gene, CDR3 DNA, CDR3 protein. A D gene is named only where the DNA matches it firmly. Size is omitted from some rows. Given values are once, few, many or a class for expanded clones.

few TRBJ2-1 TRBV7-8 16 TRBD1 TGTGCCAGCAGCCAGCAGGACAGGAGCTCCTACAATGAGCAGTTCTTC CASSQQDRSSYNEQFF
NA TRBJ2-3 TRBV18 16 TRBD2 TGTGCCAGCTCCCAGGAGCGGGGGGCTGGGGCAGATACGCAGTATTTT CASSQERGAGADTQYF
NA TRBJ1-4 TRBV18 14 NA TGTGCCAGCTCACCCGGGACTGGTAATGAAAAACTGTTTTTT CASSPGTGNEKLFF
NA TRBJ1-1 TRBV4-3 14 NA TGCGCCAGCAGCCAAGATTGGGGGGACACTGAAGCTTTCTTT CASSQDWGDTEAFF
NA TRBJ1-1 TRBV5-1 15 NA TGCGCCAGCAGTTACCAGGGAGGGCGGAACACTGAAGCTTTCTTT CASSYQGGRNTEAFF
NA TRBJ1-2 TRBV4-3 15 NA TGCGCCAGCAGCCCGTGGGGGGTTGAGGGCTATGGCTACACCTTC CASSPWGVEGYGYTF
NA TRBJ2-7 TRBV6-5 16 TRBD1 TGTGCCAGCAGTTACGGAAGGGACAGCCAAACCTACGAGCAGTACTTC CASSYGRDSQTYEQYF
NA TRBJ1-5 TRBV19 14 NA TGTGCCAGTAGTGAGGCCAGCCGATTGGGGCCCCAGCATTTT CASSEASRLGPQHF
few TRBJ1-1 TRBV7-8 14 NA TGTGCCAGCAGCTTAGACAACGGGGGCACTGAAGCTTTCTTT CASSLDNGGTEAFF
once TRBJ1-1 TRBV7-6 13 NA TGTGCCAGCAGCTCAACGGGTACCACTGAAGCTTTCTTT CASSSTGTTEAFF
NA TRBJ2-3 TRBV4-1 17 TRBD1 TGCGCCAGCAGCCAAGATGTCCTCGACAGGGCCACAGATACGCAGTATTTT CASSQDVLDRATDTQYF
NA TRBJ1-2 TRBV29-1 13 TRBD1 TGCAGCGTCGTGACAGGGTTCGCGGGTGGCTACACCTTC CSVVTGFAGGYTF
NA TRBJ2-2 TRBV11-3 15 NA TGTGCCAGCAGCTCCGTGCAGGGAAGAACCGGGGAGCTGTTTTTT CASSSVQGRTGELFF
once TRBJ2-7 TRBV18 14 TRBD1 TGTGCCAGCTCCCCCCAGACAGGGATCGGCGAGCAGTACTTC CASSPQTGIGEQYF
once TRBJ2-4 TRBV19 13 NA TGTGCCAGTAGTGTCGGAGGGGAGGACATTCAGTACTTC CASSVGGEDIQYF
NA TRBJ1-1 TRBV25-1 15 TRBD1 TGTGCCAGCAGTGAATCTTTGACAGGGGGGACTGAAGCTTTCTTT CASSESLTGGTEAFF
NA TRBJ1-4 TRBV5-1 14 NA TGCGCCAGCAGCTTGTCAGCAGGAAGGGAAAAACTGTTTTTT CASSLSAGREKLFF
NA TRBJ2-5 TRBV6-5 16 NA TGTGCCAGCAGTTACTCGAGTCCTAGTCGGAAAGAGACCCAGTACTTC CASSYSSPSRKETQYF
NA TRBJ2-2 TRBV5-1 17 NA TGCGCCAGCAGCTCCTGGGGTTTACAGGGAAGTACCGGGGAGCTGTTTTTT CASSSWGLQGSTGELFF
NA TRBJ2-5 TRBV5-6 13 NA TGTGCCAGCAGCTCGGGTCTGGAGGAGACCCAGTACTTC CASSSGLEETQYF
NA TRBJ2-7 TRBV5-1 13 NA TGCGCCAGCAGCTTCGGGTTCTCCTACGAGCAGTACTTC CASSFGFSYEQYF
few TRBJ2-3 TRBV9 15 NA TGTGCCAGCAGCGTACGGGGGGCCGGCACAGATACGCAGTATTTT CASSVRGAGTDTQYF
few TRBJ2-7 TRBV29-1 14 NA TGCAGCGTGATACTAACAATGACAGGCTACGAGCAGTACTTC CSVILTMTGYEQYF
NA TRBJ2-2 TRBV5-1 17 TRBD2 TGCGCCAGCAGCTTGGCCGGGACTAGTACGAACACCGGGGAGCTGTTTTTT CASSLAGTSTNTGELFF
NA TRBJ1-5 TRBV28 14 TRBD1 TGTGCCAGCAGACAGGGGAAAGACAATCAGCCCCAGCATTTT CASRQGKDNQPQHF
NA TRBJ1-1 TRBV9 16 TRBD1 TGTGCCAGCACCAAGACTAGCGGACAGGGGAACACTGAAGCTTTCTTT CASTKTSGQGNTEAFF
NA TRBJ2-2 TRBV9 18 TRBD2 TGTGCCAGCAGCGTAGAGGGTAGCGGGACGGAAAACACCGGGGAGCTGTTTTTT CASSVEGSGTENTGELFF
few TRBJ2-5 TRBV11-2 12 TRBD2 TGTGCCAGCAGCACCGGGACTAGGGTCCGAAACTTC CASSTGTRVRNF
few TRBJ1-1 TRBV27 13 NA TGTGCCAGCAGTTTAGTAGGGGGCACTGAAGCTTTCTTT CASSLVGGTEAFF
NA TRBJ2-5 TRBV2 14 NA TGTGCCAGCAGTGAAGTTAGCCTCCAAGAGACCCAGTACTTC CASSEVSLQETQYF
NA TRBJ1-4 TRBV19 13 TRBD1 TGTGCCAGTAGGAACCCGGACAGGGCCAAACTGTTTTTT CASRNPDRAKLFF
NA TRBJ2-3 TRBV5-1 14 NA TGCGCCAGCAGGAGAGGTTTCGGCACAGATACGCAGTATTTT CASRRGFGTDTQYF
NA TRBJ2-3 TRBV19 13 NA TGTGCCAGTAGCTCCGGGGGGCCAGATACGCAGTATTTT CASSSGGPDTQYF
NA TRBJ1-6 TRBV27 16 NA TGTGCCAGCAGTTTATCGACAGGCGTCGATAATTCACCCCTCCACTTT CASSLSTGVDNSPLHF
NA TRBJ2-3 TRBV18 14 NA TGTGCCAGCTCACCGGCGGGTATCACAGATACGCAGTATTTT CASSPAGITDTQYF
NA TRBJ2-1 TRBV18 14 NA TGTGCCAGCTCGCCACTTGTCAGGGGCAGGGAGCAGTTCTTC CASSPLVRGREQFF
once TRBJ1-6 TRBV27 15 NA TGTGCCAGCAGTTTACTGGGCCGAGATAATTCACCCCTCCACTTT CASSLLGRDNSPLHF
NA TRBJ1-1 TRBV10-3 15 TRBD1 TGTGCCATCAGTGTGAGCGGACAGGGTAACACTGAAGCTTTCTTT CAISVSGQGNTEAFF
NA TRBJ1-6 TRBV19 14 NA TGTGCCAGTAGCAAAGACACTTATAATTCACCCCTCCACTTT CASSKDTYNSPLHF
NA TRBJ1-2 TRBV28 13 TRBD1 TGTGCCAGCAGAAACGGACAGGACTATGGCTACACCTTC CASRNGQDYGYTF
few TRBJ1-4 TRBV5-6 14 TRBD1 TGTGCCAGCAGCTTCGGGACAGAGAATGAAAAACTGTTTTTT CASSFGTENEKLFF
NA TRBJ1-3 TRBV7-9 15 TRBD1 TGTGCCAGCAGCCCGACAGGGATCTCTGGAAACACCATATATTTT CASSPTGISGNTIYF
NA TRBJ1-1 TRBV6-5 14 NA TGTGCCAGCAGTTACGGGGGGTCCGGGCTTGAAGCTTTCTTT CASSYGGSGLEAFF
NA TRBJ2-1 TRBV6-1 13 TRBD1 TGTGCCAGCAGCCAACAGGGGGCCTATGAGCAGTTCTTC CASSQQGAYEQFF
few TRBJ2-5 TRBV4-2 14 TRBD2 TGTGCCAGCAGCCCGGGACTAGCGGACGAGACCCAGTACTTC CASSPGLADETQYF
once TRBJ1-5 TRBV5-8 14 NA TGTGCCAGCAGCTTATGGGGGGACAATCAGCCCCAGCATTTT CASSLWGDNQPQHF
NA TRBJ2-7 TRBV7-6 14 NA TGTGCCAGCAGCTTGGGCAGGCGTTCCTACGAGCAGTACTTC CASSLGRRSYEQYF
NA TRBJ1-5 TRBV19 15 TRBD1 TGTGCCAGTAGCACGATCAACAGGGGTCATCAGCCCCAGCATTTT CASSTINRGHQPQHF
NA TRBJ1-2 TRBV30 14 TRBD1 TGTGCCTGGAACCCGGGACAGGGGGCAGAGGGCTACACCTTC CAWNPGQGAEGYTF
few TRBJ1-2 TRBV30 16 NA TGTGCCTGGAGCCAGAGTTCGGGTCGCTTTAGCTATGGCTACACCTTC CAWSQSSGRFSYGYTF
NA TRBJ2-5 TRBV11-1 13 NA TGTGCCAGCAGCTGGCACCACCAAGAGACCCAGTACTTC CASSWHHQETQYF
NA TRBJ2-3 TRBV6-4 15 TRBD2 TGTGCCAGCAGTGATCTTAGCGGGGGCAAGGATACGCAGTATTTT CASSDLSGGKDTQYF
NA TRBJ2-5 TRBV5-8 13 TRBD1 TGTGCCAGCAGCCGGGACAGGAAAGAGACCCAGTACTTC CASSRDRKETQYF
NA TRBJ2-7 TRBV5-1 17 TRBD2 TGCGCCAGCAGCTTGTCTAGCGGGGGAGAGCGTACCTACGAGCAGTACTTC CASSLSSGGERTYEQYF